The clone carrying this T cell receptor (beta chain) has ten or more counts. Its target is not known. Documented time point: persistent/refractory GD, antithyroid drugs over 5 years with positive TRAb. RNA isolated from PBMCs was used to make the TCR library. To make TCR beta libraries, researchers used iRepertoire HTBI primers and Arm-PCR of CDR3 regions. TCRdb re-analysed the multiplex PCR reads in MiXCR, keeping a single row per CDR3 protein. The table has more than 300,000 distinct CDR3 sequences, more than 20% seen once; the top ten hold around 30%. Germline CDR1 SNHLY, CDR2 FYNNEI. Deletions cut 5 bases from V and 11 bases from J, with 10 bases between. The CDR3 covers 11 residues. The sample originates from a study of regulatory T cells in long-lasting Graves disease. Whole-study results and caveats: Researchers reported studying only peripheral blood, not thyroid tissue. With under 3,500 shared public clonotypes, persistent patients exceeded new patients, who shared about 1,000.

The gene calls are TRBV2 and TRBJ1-5; D is unresolved. This sample comprised peripheral blood mononuclear cells (PBMCs), obtained when the disease was refractory, from a patient treated with antithyroid drugs. The clonotype originates from a woman aged 40 to 50 with Graves disease. The CDR3: CASSISETQHF. In DNA, the CDR3 is TGTGCCAGCAGTATATCGGAGACCCAGCATTTT.